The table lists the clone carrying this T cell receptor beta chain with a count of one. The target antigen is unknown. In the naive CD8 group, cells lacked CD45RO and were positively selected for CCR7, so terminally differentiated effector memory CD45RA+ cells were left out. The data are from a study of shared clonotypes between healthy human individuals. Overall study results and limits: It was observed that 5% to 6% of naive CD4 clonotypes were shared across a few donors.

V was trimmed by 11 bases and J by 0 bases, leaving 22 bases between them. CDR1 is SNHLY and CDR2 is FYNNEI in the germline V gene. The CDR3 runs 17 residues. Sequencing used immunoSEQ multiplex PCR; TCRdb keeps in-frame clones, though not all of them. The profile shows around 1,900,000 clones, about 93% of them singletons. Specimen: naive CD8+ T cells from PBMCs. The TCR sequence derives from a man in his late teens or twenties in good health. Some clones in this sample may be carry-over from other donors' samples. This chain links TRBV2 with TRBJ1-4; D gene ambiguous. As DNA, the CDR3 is TGTGCCTCCAGCCCGCGCGGTTATGGTTCAACTAATGAAAAACTGTTTTTT. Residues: CASSPRGYGSTNEKLFF. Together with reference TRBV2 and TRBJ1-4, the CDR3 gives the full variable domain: EPEVTQTPSHQVTQMGQEVILRCVPISNHLYFYWYRQILGQKVEFLVSFYNNEISEKSEIFDDQFSVERPDGSNFTLKIRSTKLEDSAMYFCASSPRGYGSTNEKLFFGSGTQLSVL.